The 24 T cell receptor beta chains below come from one sample, sequenced in a study of blood T cell repertoires in COVID-19. The data were produced by immunoSEQ multiplex PCR, yet TCRdb's version contains in-frame clones alone and is incomplete. The sample has roughly 150,000 clones; more than 80% are singletons. Sequences were obtained from PBMCs or T cells enriched from blood (not recorded which). The source is a man aged 45 to 65 who had recovered from COVID-19.

The gene calls are TRBV14 and TRBJ2-3, with 8 nucleotides matching TRBD1. The CDR3 extends over 17 amino acids. V was pared by 2 bases and J by 2 bases, with 9 bases of the junction left unmatched. The germline V gene has CDR1 SGHDN and CDR2 FVKESK. The CDR3 DNA reads TGTGCCAGCAGCCAAAGACAGGGGTCCGCCTCCACAGATACGCAGTATTTT. This sequence encodes CASSQRQGSASTDTQYF.

This clone was seen more than once but under ten times. The J gene is TRBJ2-1, the V gene TRBV5-1; D gene uncertain. Germline V CDR1 and CDR2: SGHRS, YFSETQ. This CDR3 is 14 amino acids long. V was shortened by 0 bases and J by 0 bases, with 4 bases between the two germline ends. The CDR3 loop reads CASSLGDSYNEQFF. The CDR3 nucleotides are TGCGCCAGCAGCTTGGGCGACTCCTACAATGAGCAGTTCTTC. Full variable domain (outside the CDR3, taken from reference TRBV5-1 and TRBJ2-1): KAGVTQTPRYLIKTRGQQVTLSCSPISGHRSVSWYQQTPGQGLQFLFEYFSETQRNKGNFPGRFSGRQFSNSRSEMNVSTLELGDSALYLCASSLGDSYNEQFFGPGTRLTVL.

The rearrangement uses TRBV28 and TRBJ1-1, with TRBD1 matching 9 bases. Trimming at V came to 4 bases and at J to 5 bases, leaving 11 bases not matched to a gene. CDR1 and CDR2 (germline): MDHEN, SYDVKM. The CDR3 sequence is 16 residues long. The DNA for the CDR3 is TGTGCCAGCAGTTCCGGACAGGGGAGGTGGATTACTGAAGCTTTCTTT. Residues: CASSSGQGRWITEAFF. The full variable domain, completed using reference TRBV28 and TRBJ1-1, is DVKVTQSSRYLVKRTGEKVFLECVQDMDHENMFWYRQDPGLGLRLIYFSYDVKMKEKGDIPEGYSVSREKKERFSLILESASTNQTSMYLCASSSGQGRWITEAFFGQGTRLTVV.

The V call is TRBV7-3, the J call TRBJ2-1; D possibly corresponds to TRBD2 (6 bases). V gave up 6 bases and J gave up 10 bases, with 22 bases separating them. CDR3 length equals 15 residues. Germline V gene lookup returns CDR1 SGHTA and CDR2 FQGTGA. CDR3: CASRQTGDAGGEQFF. The CDR3 nucleotides are TGTGCCAGCAGACAAACGGGGGACGCTGGCGGGGAGCAGTTCTTC.

The chain links TRBV5-5 to TRBJ2-7; 14 bases align to TRBD2. Germline CDR1 reads SGHKS; CDR2 reads YYEKEE (reference sequence). V was pared by 4 bases and J by 1 base, with 10 bases of the junction left unmatched. The CDR3 is 18 residues long. The CDR3 is CASSEGLAGVPLSYEQYF. The CDR3 nucleotides read TGTGCCAGCAGCGAGGGACTAGCGGGAGTACCCCTATCCTACGAGCAGTACTTC.

The chain employs TRBV11-3 and TRBJ2-7; D is perhaps TRBD2 (6 bases). CDR3 size: 15 residues. Trimming took 1 base from V and 4 from J, leaving 14 bases between them. The germline V gene has CDR1 SGHNT and CDR2 YENEEA. The CDR3, as DNA: TGTGCCAGCAGCTTAGGTTCCGGGAGCGATTACGAGCAGTACTTC. It yields the protein CASSLGSGSDYEQYF.

The chain links TRBV29-1 to TRBJ2-4; no clear D. Germline V lookup: CDR1 SQVTM, CDR2 ANQGSEA. The V and J ends lost 3 bases and 4 bases respectively, with 13 bases between them. CDR3 length equals 14 residues. For the CDR3, the DNA is TGCAGCGTTGAGGTCTCAGGTCCGAAAAACATTCAGTACTTC. The encoded protein is CSVEVSGPKNIQYF.

The J gene is TRBJ2-1, the V gene TRBV4-1; D is ambiguous. CDR1 is MGHRA, CDR2 YSYEKL, per germline. V gave up 1 base and J gave up 5 bases, with 12 bases separating them. The CDR3 covers 15 residues. The CDR3 protein is CASSQVIAFDNEQFF. DNA of the CDR3: TGCGCCAGCAGCCAAGTAATAGCTTTCGACAATGAGCAGTTCTTC.

V is TRBV9 and J is TRBJ2-3, with a weak D call TRBD2 (6 bases). Trimming removed 4 bases at V and 2 bases at J, with 11 bases between. The CDR3 contains 14 residues. From germline, CDR1 is SGDLS and CDR2 YYNGEE. The CDR3 DNA follows: TGTGCCAGCAGCCGGGGGTCCTACACAGATACGCAGTATTTT. The encoded protein is CASSRGSYTDTQYF.

The V gene is TRBV9, the J gene TRBJ1-4; D perhaps matches TRBD1 (5 bases). The germline V and J ends were trimmed by 3 bases and 2 bases, with 8 bases remaining between them. This CDR3 spans 14 amino acids. The germline V gene has CDR1 SGDLS and CDR2 YYNGEE. CDR3 amino acids: CASSATVTNEKLFF. In DNA, the CDR3 is TGTGCCAGCAGCGCGACAGTTACTAATGAAAAACTGTTTTTT.

The CDR3 DNA sequence: TGTGCCAGCAGTCTGCGACCACCCGGGACAGATGACAATGAGCAGTTCTTC. This translates into CASSLRPPGTDDNEQFF. The chain employs TRBV27 and TRBJ2-1; 7 bases map to TRBD1. The CDR3 is 17 residues long. CDR1 MNHEY and CDR2 SMNVEV come from the germline V gene (reference sequence). J lost 5 bases, V lost 5 bases, and 15 bases had no gene match.

This clone was seen only once. The chain recombines TRBV2 with TRBJ1-6, with 7 bases matching TRBD1. The CDR3 runs to 15 residues. J gave up 6 bases and V 2 bases, and 4 bases lay outside the gene matches. The V gene's germline CDR1 is SNHLY and CDR2 FYNNEI. The CDR3 spells CASSERGRTNSPLHF. In DNA, the CDR3 is TGTGCCAGCAGTGAAAGGGGGCGGACTAATTCACCCCTCCACTTT.

The rearrangement uses TRBV28 and TRBJ1-5; 7 bases agree with TRBD1. Germline V gene data show CDR1 as MDHEN and CDR2 as SYDVKM. The CDR3 has 15 residues. J was trimmed by 2 bases and V by 8 bases; bases with no gene match: 9. The chain's CDR3 is CASQPRGPGNQPQHF. CDR3 DNA sequence: TGTGCCAGCCAACCAAGGGGGCCGGGCAATCAGCCCCAGCATTTT.

The rearrangement joins TRBV7-2 to TRBJ2-5, with 12 bases aligning to TRBD1. The CDR3 spans 15 residues. J was trimmed by 5 bases and V by 1 base; bases with no gene match: 2. Looked up from germline, CDR1 is SGHTA and CDR2 is FQGNSA. The CDR3, as DNA: TGTGCCAGCAGCTTAGGGGGGACAGGGGGCGAGACCCAGTACTTC. It translates to CASSLGGTGGETQYF.

The CDR3 sequence: CASSLQTAYNEQFF. DNA for the CDR3: TGTGCCAGCAGCTTACAGACCGCATACAATGAGCAGTTCTTC. This rearrangement joins TRBV9 to TRBJ2-1; no reliable D call. Germline V gene lookup returns CDR1 SGDLS and CDR2 YYNGEE. This CDR3 spans 14 amino acids. V was trimmed by 4 bases and J by 4 bases, leaving 12 bases between them. Full variable domain (missing parts from reference TRBV9 and TRBJ2-1): DSGVTQTPKHLITATGQRVTLRCSPRSGDLSVYWYQQSLDQGLQFLIQYYNGEERAKGNILERFSAQQFPDLHSELNLSSLELGDSALYFCASSLQTAYNEQFFGPGTRLTVL.

This clone was seen only once. V gene TRBV19 combines with J gene TRBJ2-3; 9 bases line up with TRBD2. The length of the CDR3 is 11 residues. CDR1 is LNHDA, CDR2 SQIVND, per germline (reference sequence). J lost 3 bases, V lost 11 bases, and 0 bases had no gene match. The CDR3 sequence: CAAGGTDTQYF. DNA of the CDR3: TGTGCCGCGGGAGGGACAGATACGCAGTATTTT.

The chain couples TRBV28 to TRBJ1-2; 10 bases fit TRBD1. Germline V lookup: CDR1 MDHEN, CDR2 SYDVKM. The CDR3 has 14 residues. J lost 5 bases, V lost 6 bases, and 6 bases had no gene match. The CDR3 DNA reads TGTGCCAGCAGCAGACAGGGGGCTAGTTATGGCTACACCTTC. This codes for CASSRQGASYGYTF.

The chain joins TRBV15 to TRBJ2-7; 12 positions agree with TRBD2. This CDR3 is 15 amino acids long. CDR1 LNHNV and CDR2 YYDKDF come from the germline V gene (reference sequence). Losses at the gene ends were 4 bases for V and 4 bases for J; bases not matched to a gene: 5. This CDR3 reads CATSMTSGSYYEQYF. The CDR3 nucleotides are TGTGCCACCAGCATGACTAGCGGGAGTTATTACGAGCAGTACTTC. Combining the CDR3 with reference TRBV15 and TRBJ2-7 gives the whole variable domain DAMVIQNPRYQVTQFGKPVTLSCSQTLNHNVMYWYQQKSSQAPKLLFHYYDKDFNNEADTPDNFQSRRPNTSFCFLDIRSPGLGDTAMYLCATSMTSGSYYEQYFGPGTRLTVT.

The rearrangement joins TRBV7-3 to TRBJ2-2; 8 nucleotides agree with TRBD1. This CDR3 region has 16 residues. Germline V gives CDR1 SGHTA, CDR2 FQGTGA. After removal of 2 bases from V and 4 bases from J, the junction contained 6 bases not matched to a gene. DNA of the CDR3: TGTGCCAGCAGCTTACAGGGGGCGATGGTCACCGGGGAGCTGTTTTTT. Translating gives CASSLQGAMVTGELFF.

The chain links TRBV7-2 to TRBJ1-4; no definite D call. The CDR3 runs 15 residues. CDR1 is SGHTA and CDR2 is FQGNSA in the germline V gene. V shed 4 bases and J shed 7 bases, with 16 bases lying between them. CDR3 sequence: CASSSARGWGEKLFF. The CDR3 region has the DNA TGTGCCAGCAGCTCAGCCCGGGGATGGGGTGAAAAACTGTTTTTT. Variable domain in full (rest from reference TRBV7-2 and TRBJ1-4): GAGVSQSPSNKVTEKGKDVELRCDPISGHTALYWYRQSLGQGLEFLIYFQGNSAPDKSGLPSDRFSAERTGGSVSTLTIQRTQQEDSAVYLCASSSARGWGEKLFFGSGTQLSVL.

This chain links TRBV5-1 with TRBJ1-2; possible D gene TRBD1, 5 bases. Germline V CDR1 and CDR2: SGHRS, YFSETQ. V was trimmed by 5 bases and J by 7 bases, leaving 21 bases between them. The CDR3 contains 15 residues. The CDR3 bases are TGCGCCAGCAGACAGAATGCTGGGGGGTCAGCTGGCTACACCTTC. Its translation is CASRQNAGGSAGYTF.

The gene calls are TRBV12-3 or TRBV12-4 and TRBJ2-7, with D maybe TRBD2 (6 bases). V was pared by 3 bases and J by 5 bases, with 11 bases between. The CDR3 covers 13 residues. CDR3 in DNA: TGTGCCAGCAGTTTTGGGGAGGATCACGAGCAGTACGTC. This sequence encodes CASSFGEDHEQYV.

The chain combines TRBV9 with TRBJ2-1, with 9 bases identical to TRBD1. The CDR3 is 15 residues long. V shed 6 bases, J shed 1 base, and the junction held 5 bases outside the gene matches. CDR1 is SGDLS, CDR2 YYNGEE, per germline. CDR3 DNA sequence: TGTGCCAGCACCCGACAGGGGGATTCCTACAATGAGCAGTTCTTC. Translated: CASTRQGDSYNEQFF.

The V gene is TRBV3-1 (or the pseudogene TRBV3-2), the J gene TRBJ1-1, with 7 bases matching TRBD1. This CDR3 is 16 amino acids long. Germline CDR1 and CDR2: LGHDT and YNNKEL (reference sequence). The trim removed 4 bases at V and 2 bases at J, leaving 10 bases unmatched. The CDR3 coding sequence is TGTGCCAGCAGCCCACGTCTCGACAGGGAAAACACTGAAGCTTTCTTT. Translated, it gives CASSPRLDRENTEAFF.